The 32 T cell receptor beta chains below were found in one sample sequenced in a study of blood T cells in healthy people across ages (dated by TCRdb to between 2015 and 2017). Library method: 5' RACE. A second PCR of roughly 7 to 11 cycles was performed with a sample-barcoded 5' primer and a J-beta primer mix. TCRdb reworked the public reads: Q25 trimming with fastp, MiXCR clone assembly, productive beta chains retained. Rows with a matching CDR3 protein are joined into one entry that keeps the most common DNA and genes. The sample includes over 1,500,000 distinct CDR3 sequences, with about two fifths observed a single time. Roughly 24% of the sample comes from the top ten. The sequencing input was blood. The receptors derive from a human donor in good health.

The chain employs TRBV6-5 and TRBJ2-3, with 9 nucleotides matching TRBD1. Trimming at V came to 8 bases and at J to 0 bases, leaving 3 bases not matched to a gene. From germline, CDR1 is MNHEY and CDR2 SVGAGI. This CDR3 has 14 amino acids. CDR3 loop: CASGDRGSTDTQYF. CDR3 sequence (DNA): TGTGCCAGCGGAGACAGGGGGAGCACAGATACGCAGTATTTT.

The CDR3 bases are TGTGCCAGCAGCTTAGGGCTCCGCGGGTATCGGGATGAGCAGTTCTTC. Translation gives CASSLGLRGYRDEQFF. The chain joins TRBV7-2 to TRBJ2-1, with D perhaps TRBD2 (5 bases). In germline, CDR1 is SGHTA, CDR2 FQGNSA. V lost 1 base and J 8 bases, leaving 18 bases between the germline ends. CDR3 length equals 16 residues.

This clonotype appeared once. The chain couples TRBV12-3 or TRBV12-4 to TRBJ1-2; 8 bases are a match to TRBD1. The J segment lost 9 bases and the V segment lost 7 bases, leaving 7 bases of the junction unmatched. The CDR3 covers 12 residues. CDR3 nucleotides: TGTGCCAGCATCAGGGGGCAAAATAGCTACACCTTC. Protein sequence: CASIRGQNSYTF.

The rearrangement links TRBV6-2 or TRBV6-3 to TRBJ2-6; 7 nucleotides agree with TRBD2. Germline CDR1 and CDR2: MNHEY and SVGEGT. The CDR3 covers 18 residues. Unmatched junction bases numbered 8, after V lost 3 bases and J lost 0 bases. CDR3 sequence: CASSYGRGPYSGANVLTF. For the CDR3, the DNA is TGTGCCAGCAGTTATGGGAGGGGACCTTACTCTGGGGCCAACGTCCTGACTTTC.

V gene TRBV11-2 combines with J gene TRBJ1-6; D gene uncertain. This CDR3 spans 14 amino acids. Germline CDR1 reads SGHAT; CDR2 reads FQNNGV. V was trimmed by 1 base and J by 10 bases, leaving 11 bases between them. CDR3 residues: CASSLGVTLSPLHF. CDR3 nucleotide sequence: TGTGCCAGCAGCTTAGGGGTCACTCTATCACCCCTCCACTTT. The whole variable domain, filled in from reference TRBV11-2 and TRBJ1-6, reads EAGVAQSPRYKIIEKRQSVAFWCNPISGHATLYWYQQILGQGPKLLIQFQNNGVVDDSQLPKDRFSAERLKGVDSTLKIQPAKLEDSAVYLCASSLGVTLSPLHFGNGTRLTVT.

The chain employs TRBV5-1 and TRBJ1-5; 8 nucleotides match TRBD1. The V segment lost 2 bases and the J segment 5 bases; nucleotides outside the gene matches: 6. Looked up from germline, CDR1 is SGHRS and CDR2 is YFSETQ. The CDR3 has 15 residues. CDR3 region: CASSLGQGAHQPQHF. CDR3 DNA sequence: TGCGCCAGCAGCTTAGGACAGGGAGCGCATCAGCCCCAGCATTTT. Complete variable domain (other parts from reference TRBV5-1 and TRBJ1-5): KAGVTQTPRYLIKTRGQQVTLSCSPISGHRSVSWYQQTPGQGLQFLFEYFSETQRNKGNFPGRFSGRQFSNSRSEMNVSTLELGDSALYLCASSLGQGAHQPQHFGDGTRLSIL.

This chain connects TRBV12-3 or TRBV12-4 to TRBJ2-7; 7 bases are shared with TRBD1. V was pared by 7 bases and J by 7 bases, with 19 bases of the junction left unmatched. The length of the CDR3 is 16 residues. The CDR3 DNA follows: TGTGCCAGCACCACGACGCTAAGGACAGGAGTAGAAGAGCAGTACTTC. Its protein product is CASTTTLRTGVEEQYF.

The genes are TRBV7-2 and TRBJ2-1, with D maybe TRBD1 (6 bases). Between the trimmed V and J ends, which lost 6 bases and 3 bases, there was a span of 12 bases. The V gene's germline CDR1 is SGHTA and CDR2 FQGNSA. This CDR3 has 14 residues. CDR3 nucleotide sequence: TGTGCCAGCAGGGGGGCGGGCCGCTACAATGAGCAGTTCTTC. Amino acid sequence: CASRGAGRYNEQFF.

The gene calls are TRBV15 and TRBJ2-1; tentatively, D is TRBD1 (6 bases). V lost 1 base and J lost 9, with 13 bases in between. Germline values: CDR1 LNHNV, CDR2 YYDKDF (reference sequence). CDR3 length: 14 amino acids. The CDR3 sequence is CATSRGLGQSEQFF. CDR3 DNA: TGTGCCACCAGCAGAGGATTGGGACAAAGTGAGCAGTTCTTC.

In DNA form, the CDR3 reads TGTGCCAGCAGCCGAACCCGGGACCACTACGAGCAGTACTTC. The encoded protein is CASSRTRDHYEQYF. The rearrangement uses TRBV7-2 and TRBJ2-4; D tentatively fits TRBD1 or TRBD2 (5 bases each). The J call may be faulty, since TRBJ2-7 better matches the DNA end. Germline CDR1 and CDR2: SGHTA and FQGNSA. The CDR3 extends over 14 amino acids.

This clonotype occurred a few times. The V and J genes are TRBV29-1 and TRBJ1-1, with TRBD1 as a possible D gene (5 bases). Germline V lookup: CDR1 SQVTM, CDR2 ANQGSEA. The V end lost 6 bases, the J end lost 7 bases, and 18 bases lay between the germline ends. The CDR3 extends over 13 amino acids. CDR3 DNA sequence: TGCAGCGTGGAGGGACTGATCCAAGATGAAGCTTTCTTT. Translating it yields CSVEGLIQDEAFF.

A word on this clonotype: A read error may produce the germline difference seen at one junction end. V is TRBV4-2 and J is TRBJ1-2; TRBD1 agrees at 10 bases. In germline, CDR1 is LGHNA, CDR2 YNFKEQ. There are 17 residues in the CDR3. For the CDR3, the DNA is TGTGTCAGCAGCCCCCGGGACAGGGGCGGGGCTAACTATGGCTACACCTTC. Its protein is CVSSPRDRGGANYGYTF.

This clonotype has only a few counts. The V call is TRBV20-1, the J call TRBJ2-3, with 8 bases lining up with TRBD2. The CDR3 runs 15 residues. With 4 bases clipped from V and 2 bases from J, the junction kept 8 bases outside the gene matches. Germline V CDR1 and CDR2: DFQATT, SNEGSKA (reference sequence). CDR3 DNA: TGCAGTGCTACCCGGGGGGGCCAGACCACAGATACGCAGTATTTT. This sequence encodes CSATRGGQTTDTQYF.

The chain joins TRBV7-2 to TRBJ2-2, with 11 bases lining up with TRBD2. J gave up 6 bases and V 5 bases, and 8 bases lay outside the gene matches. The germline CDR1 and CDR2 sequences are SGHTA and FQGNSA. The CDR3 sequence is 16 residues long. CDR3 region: CASSLPGLAEAGELFF. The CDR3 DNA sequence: TGTGCCAGCAGCCTACCGGGACTAGCGGAAGCCGGGGAGCTGTTTTTT.

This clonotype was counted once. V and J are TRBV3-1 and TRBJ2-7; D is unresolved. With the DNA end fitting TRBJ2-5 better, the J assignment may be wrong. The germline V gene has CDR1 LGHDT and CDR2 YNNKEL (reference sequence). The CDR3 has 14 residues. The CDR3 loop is CASTGPRDQETQYF. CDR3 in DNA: TGTGCCAGCACCGGACCACGAGACCAAGAGACCCAGTACTTC.

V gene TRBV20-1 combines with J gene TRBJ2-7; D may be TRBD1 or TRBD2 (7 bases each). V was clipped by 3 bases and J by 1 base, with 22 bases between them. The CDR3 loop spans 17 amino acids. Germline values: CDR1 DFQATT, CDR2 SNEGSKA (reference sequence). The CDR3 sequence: CSARAPRGDSKSYEQYF. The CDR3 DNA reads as TGCAGTGCTAGGGCCCCTCGGGGGGACAGTAAATCCTACGAGCAGTACTTC.

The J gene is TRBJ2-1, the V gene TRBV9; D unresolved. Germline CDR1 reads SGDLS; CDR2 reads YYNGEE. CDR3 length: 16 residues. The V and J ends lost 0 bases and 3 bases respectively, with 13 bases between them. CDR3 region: CASSVGPVLNYNEQFF. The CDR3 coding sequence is TGTGCCAGCAGCGTAGGTCCGGTCCTGAACTACAATGAGCAGTTCTTC.

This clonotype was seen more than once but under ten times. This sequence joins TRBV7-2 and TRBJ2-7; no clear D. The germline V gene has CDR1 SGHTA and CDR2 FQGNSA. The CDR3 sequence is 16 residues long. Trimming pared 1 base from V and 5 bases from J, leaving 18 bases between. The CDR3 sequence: CASSLVSSGQRNEQYF. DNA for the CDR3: TGTGCCAGCAGCTTAGTTTCCTCGGGTCAGCGCAACGAGCAGTACTTC.

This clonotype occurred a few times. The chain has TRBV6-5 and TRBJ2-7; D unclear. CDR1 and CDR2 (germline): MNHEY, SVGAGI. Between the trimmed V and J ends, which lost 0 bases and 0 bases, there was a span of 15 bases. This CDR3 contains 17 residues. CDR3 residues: CASSYSTTLGGSYEQYF. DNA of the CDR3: TGTGCCAGCAGTTACTCAACTACGCTTGGCGGCTCCTACGAGCAGTACTTC.

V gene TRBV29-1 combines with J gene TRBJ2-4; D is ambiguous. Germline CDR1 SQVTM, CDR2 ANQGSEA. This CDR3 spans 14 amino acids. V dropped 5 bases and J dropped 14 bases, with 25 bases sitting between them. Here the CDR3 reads CSVRLRAPERREYF. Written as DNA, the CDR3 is TGCAGCGTTAGACTTCGGGCACCCGAGAGGCGCGAGTACTTC.

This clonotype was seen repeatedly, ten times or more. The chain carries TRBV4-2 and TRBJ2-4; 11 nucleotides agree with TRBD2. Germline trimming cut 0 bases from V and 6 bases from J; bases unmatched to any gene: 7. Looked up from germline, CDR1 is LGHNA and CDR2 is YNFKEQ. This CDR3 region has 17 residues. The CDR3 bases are TGTGCCAGCAGCCAAGATAGTAGCGGGGGGGACATAAACATTCAGTACTTC. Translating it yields CASSQDSSGGDINIQYF.

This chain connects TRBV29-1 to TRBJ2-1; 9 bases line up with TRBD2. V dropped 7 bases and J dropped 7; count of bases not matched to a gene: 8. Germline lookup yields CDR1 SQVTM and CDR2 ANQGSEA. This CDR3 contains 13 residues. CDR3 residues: CSGQVSGGNEQFF. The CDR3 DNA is TGCAGCGGTCAGGTGAGCGGGGGGAATGAGCAGTTCTTC.

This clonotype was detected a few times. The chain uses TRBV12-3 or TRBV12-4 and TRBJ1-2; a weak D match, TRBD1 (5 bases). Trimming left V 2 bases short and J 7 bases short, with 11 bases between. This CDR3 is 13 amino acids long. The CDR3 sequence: CASSLRGETGYTF. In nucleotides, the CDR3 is TGTGCCAGCAGTTTAAGGGGAGAGACTGGCTACACCTTC.

This CDR3 is CASSHQGVSDNEQFF. The CDR3 bases are TGTGCCAGCAGCCACCAGGGGGTCAGTGACAATGAGCAGTTCTTC. The rearrangement joins TRBV7-9 to TRBJ2-1; the match to TRBD1 covers 7 bases. The trim removed 5 bases at V and 5 bases at J, leaving 9 bases unmatched. This CDR3 region has 15 residues. Germline CDR1 SEHNR, CDR2 FQNEAQ (reference sequence).

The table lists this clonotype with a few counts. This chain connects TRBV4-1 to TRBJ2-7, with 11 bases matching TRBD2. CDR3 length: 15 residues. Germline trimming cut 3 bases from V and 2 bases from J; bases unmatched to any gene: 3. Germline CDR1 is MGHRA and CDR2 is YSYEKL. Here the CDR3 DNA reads TGCGCCAGCAGCCATAAGACTAGCGGGGCCTACGAGCAGTACTTC. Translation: CASSHKTSGAYEQYF.

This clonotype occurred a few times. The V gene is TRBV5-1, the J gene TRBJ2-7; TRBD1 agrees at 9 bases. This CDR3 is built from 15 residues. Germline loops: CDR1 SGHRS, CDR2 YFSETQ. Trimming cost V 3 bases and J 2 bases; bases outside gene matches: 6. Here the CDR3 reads CASSSEQGAAYEQYF. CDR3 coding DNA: TGCGCCAGCAGCTCGGAACAGGGGGCCGCCTACGAGCAGTACTTC. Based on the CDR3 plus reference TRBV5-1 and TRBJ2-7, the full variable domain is KAGVTQTPRYLIKTRGQQVTLSCSPISGHRSVSWYQQTPGQGLQFLFEYFSETQRNKGNFPGRFSGRQFSNSRSEMNVSTLELGDSALYLCASSSEQGAAYEQYFGPGTRLTVT.

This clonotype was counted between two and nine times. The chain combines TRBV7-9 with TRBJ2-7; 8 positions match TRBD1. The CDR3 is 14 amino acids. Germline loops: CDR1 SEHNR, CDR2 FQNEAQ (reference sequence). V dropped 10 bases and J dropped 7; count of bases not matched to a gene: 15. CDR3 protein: CATQPGQEINEQYF. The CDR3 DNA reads TGTGCCACCCAACCGGGACAGGAGATTAATGAGCAGTACTTC. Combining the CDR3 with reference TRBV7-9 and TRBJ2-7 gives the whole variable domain DTGVSQNPRHKITKRGQNVTFRCDPISEHNRLYWYRQTLGQGPEFLTYFQNEAQLEKSRLLSDRFSAERPKGSFSTLEIQRTEQGDSAMYLCATQPGQEINEQYFGPGTRLTVT.

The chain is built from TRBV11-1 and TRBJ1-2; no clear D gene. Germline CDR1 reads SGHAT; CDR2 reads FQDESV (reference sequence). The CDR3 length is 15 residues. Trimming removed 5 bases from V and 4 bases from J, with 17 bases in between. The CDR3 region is CASSPGPLESYGYTF. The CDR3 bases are TGTGCCAGCAGCCCCGGGCCTTTGGAATCCTATGGCTACACCTTC.

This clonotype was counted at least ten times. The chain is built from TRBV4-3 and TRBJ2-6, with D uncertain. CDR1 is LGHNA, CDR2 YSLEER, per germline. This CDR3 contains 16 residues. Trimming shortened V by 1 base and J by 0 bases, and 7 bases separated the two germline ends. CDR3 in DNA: TGCGCCAGCAGCCAAGGAGAAGGCTCTGGGGCCAACGTCCTGACTTTC. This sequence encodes CASSQGEGSGANVLTF.

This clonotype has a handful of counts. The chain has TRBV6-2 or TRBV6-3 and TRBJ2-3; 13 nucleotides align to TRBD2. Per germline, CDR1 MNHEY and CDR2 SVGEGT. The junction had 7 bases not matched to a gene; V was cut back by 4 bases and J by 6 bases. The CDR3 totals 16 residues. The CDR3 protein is CASSSGLAGVVDTQYF. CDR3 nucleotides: TGTGCCAGCAGTTCTGGACTAGCGGGGGTCGTCGATACGCAGTATTTT.

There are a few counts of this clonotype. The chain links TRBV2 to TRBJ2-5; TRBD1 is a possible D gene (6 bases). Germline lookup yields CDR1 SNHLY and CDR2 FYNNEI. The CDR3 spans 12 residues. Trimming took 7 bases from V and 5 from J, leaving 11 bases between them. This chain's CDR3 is CASNTGMETQYF. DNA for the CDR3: TGTGCCAGCAATACAGGGATGGAGACCCAGTACTTC.

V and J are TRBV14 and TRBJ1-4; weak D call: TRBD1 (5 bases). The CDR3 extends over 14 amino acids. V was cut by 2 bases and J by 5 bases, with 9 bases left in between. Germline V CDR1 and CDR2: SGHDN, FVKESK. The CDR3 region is CASSQRGYNEKLFF. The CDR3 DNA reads TGTGCCAGCAGCCAACGGGGCTACAATGAAAAACTGTTTTTT.